Listed below are T cell receptor beta chains from one sample, sequenced in a study of beta chain features in type 1 diabetes. Some clones are missing from TCRdb's copy, which holds only in-frame ones; the method was immunoSEQ multiplex PCR. The sample lists 350,000 or so clones; about 20% were seen once. Sequencing was done on a sample of naive CD4+ T cells from blood. These receptors were taken from a woman in her late teens or twenties in good health. Both conserved end residues are part of each CDR3. D genes are given only for firm matches. Rows may omit the clone size; those that give it use once, few, many or a size class.

v_gene	j_gene	abundance	d_gene	CDR3nt	CDR3aa
TRBV18	TRBJ2-7	-	TRBD2	TGTGCCAGCTCACTCGGGACTAGCGGGGCCTCCGTCTACGAGCAGTACTTC	CASSLGTSGASVYEQYF
TRBV5-1	TRBJ2-3	-	TRBD2	TGCGCCAGCAGCTTGACTAGCGGGGGCACAGATACGCAGTATTTT	CASSLTSGGTDTQYF
TRBV30	TRBJ1-1	few	-	TGTGCCTGGAGCACCGGGGAGGACACTGAAGCTTTCTTT	CAWSTGEDTEAFF
TRBV27	TRBJ2-5	few	-	TGTGCCAGCAGTGATCAGGGAGGAGAGACCCAGTACTTC	CASSDQGGETQYF
TRBV4-2	TRBJ2-1	-	-	TGTGCCAGCAGCCAGGAGGGGGGGGCTAGGAATGAGCAGTTCTTC	CASSQEGGARNEQFF
TRBV29-1	TRBJ1-5	-	-	TGCAGCGTTGGAAGGGGAGGGAATCAGCCCCAGCATTTT	CSVGRGGNQPQHF
TRBV5-1	TRBJ2-7	-	TRBD2	TGCGCCAGCAGCGCGGGAGGGACTAGCGGGAGGGCCGCGCAGTACTTC	CASSAGGTSGRAAQYF
TRBV20-1	TRBJ1-2	-	-	TGCAGTGCTAGGAGGGGAGGAGTCGACACCTTC	CSARRGGVDTF
TRBV5-1	TRBJ1-1	-	-	TGCGCCAGCAGCGGAACCGGGTCGGTCAACACTGAAGCTTTCTTT	CASSGTGSVNTEAFF
TRBV11-1	TRBJ2-1	-	TRBD1	TGTGCCAGCAGCTCACTACAGGGGGGTAGTGAGCAGTTCTTC	CASSSLQGGSEQFF
TRBV7-2	TRBJ2-5	-	TRBD1	TGTGCCAGCAGCTCGGGACAGGGAGGCACCCAGTACTTC	CASSSGQGGTQYF
TRBV2	TRBJ2-3	-	TRBD2	TGTGCCAGCACGCTGGGACTAGCTTCAGATACGCAGTATTTT	CASTLGLASDTQYF
TRBV7-9	TRBJ2-7	few	TRBD2	TGTGCCAGCAGCTTAGACGCGGGGGGTCACGAGCAGTACTTC	CASSLDAGGHEQYF
TRBV19	TRBJ1-1	few	-	TGTGCCAGTAGTATTAGCGGAGTCATGAACACTGAAGCTTTCTTT	CASSISGVMNTEAFF
TRBV9	TRBJ2-2	few	TRBD1	TGTGCCAGCAGCGTAGGACAGGGAGCGAACACCGGGGAGCTGTTTTTT	CASSVGQGANTGELFF
TRBV14	TRBJ2-1	-	TRBD2	TGTGCCAGCAGCCAACGTTCCACTAGCGGGCTATACAATGAGCAGTTCTTC	CASSQRSTSGLYNEQFF
TRBV29-1	TRBJ2-1	few	-	TGCAGCGTTGCTAAGGGCGGGATCCACAATGAGCAGTTCTTC	CSVAKGGIHNEQFF
TRBV7-9	TRBJ1-4	few	TRBD1	TGTGCCAGCAGCTCCGAGGGGGCGACTAATGAAAAACTGTTTTTT	CASSSEGATNEKLFF
TRBV5-4	TRBJ2-1	-	-	TGTGCCAGCAGCTTTGAAGGACAGAACACCTACAATGAGCAGTTCTTC	CASSFEGQNTYNEQFF
TRBV2	TRBJ2-1	-	-	TGTTCCACGAACGGCGGGGCCTACAATGAGCAGTTCTTC	CSTNGGAYNEQFF
TRBV15	TRBJ2-7	-	-	TGTGCCACCAGCAGGAAGATGGCCAGCGGTGGTAGAGTCTACGAGCAGTACTTC	CATSRKMASGGRVYEQYF
TRBV11-2	TRBJ1-2	-	TRBD1	TGTGCCAGCAGCTGGGACAGAGCCTATGGCTACACCTTC	CASSWDRAYGYTF